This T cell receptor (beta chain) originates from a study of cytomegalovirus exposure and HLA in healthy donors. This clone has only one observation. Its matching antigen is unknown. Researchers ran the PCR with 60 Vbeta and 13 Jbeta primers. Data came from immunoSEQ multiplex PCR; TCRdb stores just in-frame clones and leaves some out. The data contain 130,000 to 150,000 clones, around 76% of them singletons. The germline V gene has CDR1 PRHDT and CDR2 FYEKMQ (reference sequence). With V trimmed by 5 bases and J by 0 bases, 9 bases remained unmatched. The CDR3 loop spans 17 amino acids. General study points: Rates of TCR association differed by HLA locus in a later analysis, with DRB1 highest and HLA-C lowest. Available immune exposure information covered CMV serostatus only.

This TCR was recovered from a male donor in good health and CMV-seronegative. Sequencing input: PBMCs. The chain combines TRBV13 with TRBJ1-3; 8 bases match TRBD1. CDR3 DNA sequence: TGTGCCAGCAGCGCACTCACAGGGGGAGACTCTGGAAACACCATATATTTT. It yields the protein CASSALTGGDSGNTIYF.